This T cell receptor beta chain appears in the sequencing data of a study of blood T cell repertoires in COVID-19. Original handling: By means of reference gene primer amplification, nucleated cell counts were estimated. TCRdb's table, derived via immunoSEQ multiplex PCR, lists solely in-frame clones and lacks some. V, J and clone size are taken as reported in that table, and D and trimming were inferred from the DNA itself. The sample gives some 140,000 clones, more than 75% of which show up once; around 2.1% is in the top ten. Germline V gene lookup returns CDR1 LNHDA and CDR2 SQIVND (reference sequence). CDR3 length: 13 residues. Germline trimming cut 4 bases from V and 5 bases from J; bases unmatched to any gene: 1.

The gene calls are TRBV19 and TRBJ2-1; 8 positions agree with TRBD1. The sequence derives from a man between 65 and 85 years old with active COVID-19. Sequenced input: peripheral blood. Written as DNA, the CDR3 is TGTGCCAGTAGTACACAGGGGGACAATGAGCAGTTCTTC. Translated, it gives CASSTQGDNEQFF.